This T cell receptor (beta chain) came from a study of blood T cells in healthy people across ages. Through a sample-barcoded 5' primer and a J-beta primer mix, a second PCR was run for roughly 7 to 12 cycles. With 12 random nucleotides, a template-switch adaptor tagged each individual cDNA molecule. TCRdb called the 5' RACE reads again in MiXCR, with one record for every CDR3 protein. This sample has 650,000 to 800,000 distinct CDR3 sequences, with around 42% found just once. The V end lost 4 bases, the J end lost 3 bases, and 18 bases lay between the germline ends. This CDR3 contains 16 residues. In germline, CDR1 is LNHNV, CDR2 YYDKDF (reference sequence).

Specimen: blood. The chain carries TRBV15 and TRBJ1-1; D is perhaps TRBD1 (5 bases). The receptor comes from a man aged 55 to 70 in good health. Written as DNA, the CDR3 is TGTGCCACCAGCAATTGGGGACGAATCGCAGACACTGAAGCTTTCTTT. Its translation: CATSNWGRIADTEAFF. The whole variable domain, remainder taken from reference TRBV15 and TRBJ1-1, is DAMVIQNPRYQVTQFGKPVTLSCSQTLNHNVMYWYQQKSSQAPKLLFHYYDKDFNNEADTPDNFQSRRPNTSFCFLDIRSPGLGDTAMYLCATSNWGRIADTEAFFGQGTRLTVV.